Listed below are T cell receptor beta chains from one sample, sequenced in a study of T cell responses to AZD1222 COVID-19 vaccine. Assay: immunoSEQ multiplex PCR; the TCRdb copy retains only in-frame clones and omits some. This repertoire shows roughly 100,000 clones, 85% to 90% found once; its top ten account for 2.5%. Here the sequenced sample was peripheral blood, taken on day 0 of AZD1222 vaccination. These receptors originate from an adult in good health. The CDR3 runs from the conserved cysteine through the conserved F or W. Each record gives: V gene, clone size, J gene, D gene, CDR3 protein, CDR3 DNA. D genes are given only for firm matches. The listing skips clone size in some rows; elsewhere it reads once, few, many or a size class.

TRBV5-4	-	TRBJ2-5	TRBD2	CASSIGLAGAGETQYF	TGTGCCAGCAGCATTGGACTAGCGGGGGCCGGAGAGACCCAGTACTTC
TRBV10-3	-	TRBJ2-2	TRBD2	CAIRKTSGGDNTGELFF	TGTGCCATCAGAAAGACTAGCGGGGGGGACAACACCGGGGAGCTGTTTTTT
TRBV18	-	TRBJ1-1	-	CASSPDMNTEAFF	TGTGCCAGCTCACCAGACATGAACACTGAAGCTTTCTTT
TRBV28	-	TRBJ1-2	-	CASSFQGPLIDYGYTF	TGTGCCAGCAGTTTCCAGGGTCCTTTGATTGACTATGGCTACACCTTC
TRBV28	-	TRBJ1-5	TRBD1	CASRAGGPANQPQHF	TGTGCCAGCAGAGCAGGGGGACCTGCAAATCAGCCCCAGCATTTT
TRBV7-9	once	TRBJ1-5	-	CASSLRGDQPQHF	TGTGCCAGCAGCTTACGTGGGGACCAGCCCCAGCATTTT
TRBV7-9	-	TRBJ2-7	TRBD1	CASSPQTGTGSAEQYF	TGTGCCAGCAGCCCCCAGACCGGGACAGGGTCGGCCGAGCAGTACTTC
TRBV27	-	TRBJ2-3	TRBD1	CASSLSNRGGSTDTQYF	TGTGCCAGCAGTTTATCAAACAGGGGTGGGTCCACAGATACGCAGTATTTT
TRBV10-2	few	TRBJ2-7	TRBD2	CASRPAGGTYEQYF	TGCGCCAGCAGGCCAGCGGGAGGTACTTACGAGCAGTACTTC
TRBV5-1	-	TRBJ1-4	-	CASSQGERNEKLFF	TGCGCCAGCAGTCAGGGTGAGAGGAATGAAAAACTGTTTTTT
TRBV5-6	-	TRBJ2-5	TRBD1	CASSFLGQGIKTQYF	TGTGCCAGCAGTTTCCTGGGACAGGGTATAAAGACCCAGTACTTC
TRBV3-1/TRBV3-2	-	TRBJ1-4	TRBD1	CASSQQGAPRLVFF	TGTGCCAGCAGCCAGCAGGGGGCCCCGCGTCTGGTGTTTTTT
TRBV27	-	TRBJ2-7	-	CASSTFFGYEQYF	TGTGCCAGCAGTACGTTCTTTGGCTACGAGCAGTACTTC
TRBV4-2	-	TRBJ1-4	TRBD1	CASSREDRGDEKLFF	TGTGCCAGCAGCCGAGAAGACAGGGGAGATGAAAAACTGTTTTTT
TRBV10-2	-	TRBJ2-5	TRBD2	CASSENRLAGGETQYF	TGCGCCAGCAGTGAGAATCGCCTAGCGGGAGGGGAGACCCAGTACTTC
TRBV7-3	-	TRBJ1-1	-	CASSSFRVLNTEAFF	TGTGCCAGCAGCTCCTTCAGGGTACTGAACACTGAAGCTTTCTTT
TRBV11-2	-	TRBJ2-7	-	CASSTYEAYEQYF	TGTGCCAGCAGCACTTATGAAGCTTACGAGCAGTACTTC
TRBV3-1/TRBV3-2	-	TRBJ1-3	-	CASTPGGSDGNTIYF	TGTGCCAGCACCCCAGGAGGGTCCGACGGAAACACCATATATTTT
TRBV18	-	TRBJ1-5	-	CASSAQRNQPQHF	TGTGCCAGCTCAGCCCAGAGAAATCAGCCCCAGCATTTT
TRBV3-1/TRBV3-2	-	TRBJ2-1	TRBD2	CASSRVGGLAGNEQFF	TGTGCCAGCAGCCGAGTAGGGGGACTAGCTGGCAATGAGCAGTTCTTC
TRBV6-5	-	TRBJ1-1	-	CASSKREAFF	TGTGCCAGCAGTAAAAGGGAAGCTTTCTTT
TRBV2	-	TRBJ2-7	TRBD1	CASTGTVYEQYF	TGTGCCAGCACTGGGACAGTCTACGAGCAGTACTTC